One and the same sample provided the 6 T cell receptor beta chains below, sequenced in a study of radiotherapy plus CTLA-4 blockade in lung cancer. TCRdb's copy holds only in-frame clones and misses some; the assay was immunoSEQ multiplex PCR. The sample has over 70,000 clones, around 86% seen once. The starting material was peripheral blood, obtained from a patient treated with radiotherapy plus ipilimumab. The receptors derive from a human donor with non-small cell lung cancer who had a partial response to radiotherapy plus ipilimumab.

The J gene is TRBJ2-7, the V gene TRBV5-4, with a weak D call TRBD1 (6 bases). Trimming pared 3 bases from V and 5 bases from J, leaving 15 bases between. The CDR3 has 14 residues. Germline-derived CDR1 and CDR2 are SGHNT and YYREEE (reference sequence). This CDR3 is CASSSETGRHEQYF. The CDR3 DNA reads as TGTGCCAGCAGCTCGGAGACAGGTAGGCACGAGCAGTACTTC.

V is TRBV28 and J is TRBJ1-1, with no clear D. The CDR3 is 11 amino acids. V gave up 4 bases and J gave up 8 bases, with 8 bases separating them. Looked up from germline, CDR1 is MDHEN and CDR2 is SYDVKM. This CDR3 is CASSYPGEAFF. In DNA, the CDR3 is TGTGCCAGCAGTTACCCCGGGGAAGCTTTCTTT.

The rearrangement uses TRBV10-1 and TRBJ2-2; D uncertain. Germline-derived CDR1 and CDR2 are WNHNN and SYGVQD (reference sequence). Trimming removed 5 bases from V and 6 bases from J, with 10 bases in between. This CDR3 is built from 13 residues. The CDR3 DNA follows: TGCGCCAGCAGTCGCGCCCGGTCCGGGGAGCTGTTTTTT. Translation: CASSRARSGELFF.

The J gene is TRBJ1-1, the V gene TRBV15; D unclear. The CDR3 is made up of 13 amino acids. CDR1 and CDR2 (germline): LNHNV, YYDKDF (reference sequence). V was cut by 8 bases and J by 3 bases, with 13 bases left in between. The chain's CDR3 is CATSPRGDTEAFF. CDR3 nucleotide sequence: TGTGCCACCTCTCCTCGCGGCGACACTGAAGCTTTCTTT.

The chain uses TRBV28 and TRBJ2-5; D may be TRBD2 (5 bases). Germline V gene data show CDR1 as MDHEN and CDR2 as SYDVKM. Trimming pared 5 bases from V and 9 bases from J, leaving 13 bases between. This CDR3 region has 12 residues. The CDR3 coding sequence is TGTGCCAGCAGTCTGGGGTCGCGGGCCCAGTACTTC. Translating gives CASSLGSRAQYF.

The V gene is TRBV4-1, the J gene TRBJ2-7, with 9 bases that match TRBD2. The CDR3 sequence is 16 residues long. Germline lookup yields CDR1 MGHRA and CDR2 YSYEKL. The J segment lost 11 bases and the V segment lost 2 bases, leaving 16 bases of the junction unmatched. The CDR3 DNA reads as TGCGCCAGCAGCCAATTCACCCGGGACACGGAGCGGGAGGAGTACTTC. The encoded protein is CASSQFTRDTEREEYF.